There are many counts of the clone carrying this TCR beta chain. The antigen is not known. In building TCR beta libraries, iRepertoire HTBI primers were used together with Arm-PCR of CDR3 regions. Authors' analysis steps: The samples included around 60 TRBV and approximately 15 TRBJ segments. Using its own MiXCR run on the multiplex PCR reads, TCRdb lists one record per CDR3 protein. The V and J calls come from TCRdb's annotation, not from the publication. Of 400,000 to 550,000 distinct CDR3 sequences in the sample, about 17% were seen once. Time point meaning: newly diagnosed GD, antithyroid drugs for less than 3 months. PBMC-derived RNA was used for the TCR library. These data originate in a study of regulatory T cells in long-lasting Graves disease. The study, taken as a whole, reports: The study found persistent patients shared more public clonotypes (over 2,500) than new patients (over 850).

The same data also contributed to another study, on T cells in Graves' hyperthyroidism and ophthalmopathy.

The origin of this receptor is a woman aged 18 to 35 with Graves disease. Sample: peripheral blood mononuclear cells (PBMCs), taken at new diagnosis, from a patient treated with antithyroid drugs.

CDR3 nucleotides: TGTGCCAGCAGCTCGGGTTTTGAGACCCAGTACTTC. Protein product: CASSSGFETQYF. The chain joins TRBV7-2 to TRBJ2-5; no definite D call. From germline, CDR1 is SGHTA and CDR2 FQGNSA. Deletions cut 4 bases from V and 5 bases from J, with 8 bases between. The CDR3 contains 12 residues. The whole variable domain, remainder taken from reference TRBV7-2 and TRBJ2-5, is GAGVSQSPSNKVTEKGKDVELRCDPISGHTALYWYRQSLGQGLEFLIYFQGNSAPDKSGLPSDRFSAERTGGSVSTLTIQRTQQEDSAVYLCASSSGFETQYFGPGTRLLVL.